This T cell receptor (beta chain) comes out of a study of cytomegalovirus exposure and HLA in healthy donors. Study details: The 120 or so validation repertoires used a platform that matched the one used for the roughly 700 first-cohort repertoires, as a later analysis reported. Study-wide findings and caveats: The authors enumerated 150 to 200 TCR beta chains as linked to cytomegalovirus. Most TCR sequences were seen very rarely across donors, but some public TCRs occurred in many.

Here immunoSEQ multiplex PCR was the method, and the copy in TCRdb shows in-frame clones only, minus some. This sample has about 140,000 clones; roughly 93% occur once, and the top ten carry about 2%. Per germline, CDR1 SGHRS and CDR2 YFSETQ. Trimming took 0 bases from V and 3 from J; bases not matched to a gene: 5. CDR3 length: 16 residues. Regarding this clone: Its cognate antigen is unknown.

The donors were members of the roughly 120-subject validation cohort (separate from the roughly 680-subject first cohort). The TCR sequence derives from a man younger than 35 in good health and CMV-seropositive. This rearrangement joins TRBV5-1 to TRBJ2-7; TRBD2 matches at 11 bases. Sequenced: PBMCs. In DNA, the CDR3 is TGCGCCAGCAGCTTGGTTAGCGGGAGGGCCGACTACGAGCAGTACTTC. Amino acid sequence: CASSLVSGRADYEQYF. The full variable domain, completed using reference TRBV5-1 and TRBJ2-7, is KAGVTQTPRYLIKTRGQQVTLSCSPISGHRSVSWYQQTPGQGLQFLFEYFSETQRNKGNFPGRFSGRQFSNSRSEMNVSTLELGDSALYLCASSLVSGRADYEQYFGPGTRLTVT.